These T cell receptor beta chains were read from a single sample in a study of shared clonotypes between healthy human individuals. Here immunoSEQ multiplex PCR was the method, and the copy in TCRdb shows in-frame clones only, minus some. This table has about 650,000 clones, about 95% appearing once. Sample: naive CD8+ T cells sorted from blood. The receptors were sampled from a woman in her thirties in good health. Each CDR3 is given with its conserved first and last residue. The D gene is left open where the match is weak. Some rows have no size entry. The others give once, few or many, or a class for an expanded clone.

D gene: -; J gene: TRBJ1-2; clone size: -; V gene: TRBV6-1; CDR3 DNA: TGTGCCAGCAGTACCCCCTTTCGAACTAACTATGGCTACACCTTC; CDR3 protein: CASSTPFRTNYGYTF
D gene: TRBD2; J gene: TRBJ2-7; clone size: once; V gene: TRBV7-8; CDR3 DNA: TGTGCCAGCAGCCCCCGGCTAGCGGGAGGGGAGGGGACCTACGAGCAGTACTTC; CDR3 protein: CASSPRLAGGEGTYEQYF
D gene: TRBD2; J gene: TRBJ2-3; clone size: -; V gene: TRBV6-5; CDR3 DNA: TGTGCCAGCAATGCGGGAGGGGAAGCAGATACGCAGTATTTT; CDR3 protein: CASNAGGEADTQYF
D gene: -; J gene: TRBJ2-2; clone size: -; V gene: TRBV11-1; CDR3 DNA: TGTGCCAGCAGCTCCGGGTGGGACGGGGAGCTGTTTTTT; CDR3 protein: CASSSGWDGELFF
D gene: TRBD2; J gene: TRBJ2-5; clone size: -; V gene: TRBV7-8; CDR3 DNA: TGTGCCAGCAGCCGCACGGGGGGGAGCCAAGAGACCCAGTACTTC; CDR3 protein: CASSRTGGSQETQYF
D gene: -; J gene: TRBJ2-7; clone size: -; V gene: TRBV19; CDR3 DNA: TGTGCCAGTAGTATTGCGGCCGGGTACGAGCAGTACTTC; CDR3 protein: CASSIAAGYEQYF
D gene: TRBD1; J gene: TRBJ1-3; clone size: -; V gene: TRBV28; CDR3 DNA: TGTGCCAGCAGAAGACAGGGGAGCTCTGGAAACACCATATATTTT; CDR3 protein: CASRRQGSSGNTIYF
D gene: -; J gene: TRBJ2-7; clone size: -; V gene: TRBV7-6; CDR3 DNA: TGTGCCAGCAGCTTAGCTAGTAGGGGGTACGAGCAGTACTTC; CDR3 protein: CASSLASRGYEQYF
D gene: -; J gene: TRBJ2-1; clone size: -; V gene: TRBV28; CDR3 DNA: TGTGCCAGCAGGCCTCTAGCGTACCCCTACAATGAGCAGTTCTTC; CDR3 protein: CASRPLAYPYNEQFF
D gene: TRBD1; J gene: TRBJ1-2; clone size: -; V gene: TRBV5-1; CDR3 DNA: TGCGCCAGCAGCAGCGCGGACAGGGGGCATGTCTATGGCTACACCTTC; CDR3 protein: CASSSADRGHVYGYTF
D gene: TRBD2; J gene: TRBJ2-2; clone size: -; V gene: TRBV27; CDR3 DNA: TGTGCCAGCAGCGGGAGGGAGGGCACCGGGGAGCTGTTTTTT; CDR3 protein: CASSGREGTGELFF
D gene: -; J gene: TRBJ2-1; clone size: -; V gene: TRBV9; CDR3 DNA: TGTGCCAGCAGCGTAGCCGTCTCGGGGCTCCGAACCTACAATGAGCAGTTCTTC; CDR3 protein: CASSVAVSGLRTYNEQFF
D gene: -; J gene: TRBJ2-7; clone size: -; V gene: TRBV25-1; CDR3 DNA: TGTGCCATCCGCACAGGGTCCTACGAGCAGTACTTC; CDR3 protein: CAIRTGSYEQYF
D gene: TRBD1; J gene: TRBJ1-5; clone size: -; V gene: TRBV27; CDR3 DNA: TGTGCCAGCAGTTTAGACAGGGGTAATCAGCCCCAGCATTTT; CDR3 protein: CASSLDRGNQPQHF
D gene: TRBD2; J gene: TRBJ2-5; clone size: -; V gene: TRBV19; CDR3 DNA: TGTGCCAGTAGTACCGTGGTTAAGGGAGGGGAGACCCAGTACTTC; CDR3 protein: CASSTVVKGGETQYF
D gene: -; J gene: TRBJ2-1; clone size: -; V gene: TRBV10-1; CDR3 DNA: TGCGCCAGCATGTTGGGGGAATACAATGAGCAGTTCTTC; CDR3 protein: CASMLGEYNEQFF
D gene: TRBD2; J gene: TRBJ2-1; clone size: -; V gene: TRBV6-6; CDR3 DNA: TGTGCCAGCAGTTACGGGACTAGGGGGGTGGATGAGCAGTTCTTC; CDR3 protein: CASSYGTRGVDEQFF
D gene: TRBD2; J gene: TRBJ2-3; clone size: -; V gene: TRBV27; CDR3 DNA: TGTGCCAGCAGTTTAACTAGCGGGGGCACAGATACGCAGTATTTT; CDR3 protein: CASSLTSGGTDTQYF
D gene: -; J gene: TRBJ1-1; clone size: -; V gene: TRBV2; CDR3 DNA: TGTGCCAGCAGTGCGGGCAGTGGTGCCGCTGAAGCTTTCTTT; CDR3 protein: CASSAGSGAAEAFF
D gene: -; J gene: TRBJ2-2; clone size: -; V gene: TRBV2; CDR3 DNA: TGTGCCAGCAGTGATCGAAGGGGGGCCACCGGGGAGCTGTTTTTT; CDR3 protein: CASSDRRGATGELFF
D gene: -; J gene: TRBJ2-5; clone size: -; V gene: TRBV27; CDR3 DNA: TGTGCCAGCAGTTTATCGAGCGGGGGACAGGTGGGAGAGACCCAGTACTTC; CDR3 protein: CASSLSSGGQVGETQYF
D gene: -; J gene: TRBJ2-7; clone size: -; V gene: TRBV2; CDR3 DNA: TGTGCCAGCAGTGACCAGGATTCCTCCTACGAGCAGTACTTC; CDR3 protein: CASSDQDSSYEQYF
D gene: -; J gene: TRBJ2-2; clone size: -; V gene: TRBV7-9; CDR3 DNA: TGTGCCAGCAGCCCCCCGGTCACCCCCACCGGGGAGCTGTTTTTT; CDR3 protein: CASSPPVTPTGELFF
D gene: -; J gene: TRBJ2-7; clone size: -; V gene: TRBV5-1; CDR3 DNA: TGCGCCAGCAGCCGGCAGCGAGACTACGAGCAGTACTTC; CDR3 protein: CASSRQRDYEQYF
D gene: TRBD1; J gene: TRBJ2-7; clone size: -; V gene: TRBV7-9; CDR3 DNA: TGTGCCAGCAGCTTACCCGGGACAGGGAGTCCCGAGCAGTACTTC; CDR3 protein: CASSLPGTGSPEQYF
D gene: TRBD2; J gene: TRBJ2-1; clone size: -; V gene: TRBV5-1; CDR3 DNA: TGCGCCAGCAGCTTGGGACCTCGCGCGGGAGGCGCCCACAATGAGCAGTTCTTC; CDR3 protein: CASSLGPRAGGAHNEQFF
D gene: -; J gene: TRBJ1-1; clone size: -; V gene: TRBV11-2; CDR3 DNA: TGTGCCAGCAGCCCCGCGAGAAGGCTGAACACTGAAGCTTTCTTT; CDR3 protein: CASSPARRLNTEAFF
D gene: -; J gene: TRBJ2-5; clone size: -; V gene: TRBV5-1; CDR3 DNA: TGCGCCAGCAGCTTGGAAGGTCACGGCCAAGAGACCCAGTACTTC; CDR3 protein: CASSLEGHGQETQYF
D gene: TRBD2; J gene: TRBJ2-1; clone size: -; V gene: TRBV7-9; CDR3 DNA: TGTGCCAGCAGCCCGGGACTAGCGGTTAACTACAATGAGCAGTTCTTC; CDR3 protein: CASSPGLAVNYNEQFF
D gene: -; J gene: TRBJ1-1; clone size: -; V gene: TRBV5-1; CDR3 DNA: TGCGCCAGCAGCTTGAGGGTGATGAACACTGAAGCTTTCTTT; CDR3 protein: CASSLRVMNTEAFF